This entry lists 16 T cell receptor beta chains sequenced from one sample in a study of blood T cell repertoires in COVID-19. Assay used: immunoSEQ multiplex PCR; TCRdb lists only in-frame clones, some missing. This sample has roughly 250,000 clones, with around 89% found just once. Sequenced: PBMCs or T cells enriched from blood (not recorded which). Receptor source: a man aged 40-50 years who had recovered from COVID-19.

The chain combines TRBV11-3 with TRBJ2-1; 11 nucleotides match TRBD2. The CDR3 loop spans 17 amino acids. V lost 2 bases and J lost 3; bases outside the gene matches: 6. The germline V gene encodes CDR1 SGHNT and CDR2 YENEEA. For the CDR3, the DNA is TGTGCCAGCAGCTTAAAGGGGGGACTAGCGGACTACAATGAGCAGTTCTTC. It is translated as CASSLKGGLADYNEQFF. Drawing the rest from reference TRBV11-3 and TRBJ2-1, the complete variable domain is EAGVVQSPRYKIIEKKQPVAFWCNPISGHNTLYWYLQNLGQGPELLIRYENEEAVDDSQLPKDRFSAERLKGVDSTLKIQPAELGDSAVYLCASSLKGGLADYNEQFFGPGTRLTVL.

The CDR3 sequence is CASSILAGGTTNTGELFF. DNA of the CDR3: TGCGCCAGCAGTATACTAGCGGGGGGCACAACGAACACCGGGGAGCTGTTTTTT. V is TRBV5-1 and J is TRBJ2-2, with 12 bases fitting TRBD2. Per the germline V gene, CDR1 is SGHRS and CDR2 is YFSETQ. After removal of 5 bases from V and 0 bases from J, the junction contained 8 bases not matched to a gene. The CDR3 consists of 18 residues.

The V gene is TRBV12-3 or TRBV12-4, the J gene TRBJ1-1; D gene uncertain. Deletions cut 7 bases from V and 0 bases from J, with 9 bases between. The CDR3 contains 13 residues. This chain's CDR3 is CASTVTVNTEAFF. CDR3 DNA: TGTGCCAGCACCGTCACAGTGAACACTGAAGCTTTCTTT.

DNA of the CDR3: TGTGCCAGCAGCCCCCAGGTCGGGGGCTACGAGCAGTACTTC. Protein: CASSPQVGGYEQYF. The chain combines TRBV9 with TRBJ2-7; possible D gene TRBD2, 6 bases. The V gene's germline CDR1 is SGDLS and CDR2 YYNGEE. V lost 4 bases, J lost 3 bases, and 14 bases lay in between. CDR3 length equals 14 residues.

The genes are TRBV6-5 and TRBJ2-1; 11 bases line up with TRBD1. CDR1 and CDR2 from the germline V gene are MNHEY and SVGAGI. The CDR3 extends over 15 amino acids. Unmatched junction bases numbered 1, after V lost 5 bases and J lost 1 base. CDR3 nucleotide sequence: TGTGCCAGCAGTCGGGACAGGGGGTCCTACAATGAGCAGTTCTTC. Its translation: CASSRDRGSYNEQFF.

This clone appeared once. V gene TRBV29-1 combines with J gene TRBJ2-1, with 9 bases matching TRBD2. Germline V lookup: CDR1 SQVTM, CDR2 ANQGSEA. The CDR3 consists of 15 residues. CDR3 DNA: TGCAGTGCCCTGGCGGGAGGGCAAACCTACAATGAGCAGTTCTTC. Residues: CSALAGGQTYNEQFF.

The CDR3 bases are TGTGCCAGCAGCTCCCTGGACAGGGGGCTTTCCTACGAGCAGTACTTC. Residues: CASSSLDRGLSYEQYF. The chain joins TRBV7-9 to TRBJ2-7; 11 bases fit TRBD1. V was clipped by 4 bases and J by 1 base; unmatched bases: 6. Germline lookup yields CDR1 SEHNR and CDR2 FQNEAQ (reference sequence). The CDR3 covers 16 residues.

With respect to this clone: The same CDR3 can be traced to other DNA sequences in this sample. This rearrangement joins TRBV6-4 to TRBJ2-3; TRBD2 matches at 7 bases. Trimming took 3 bases from V and 1 from J; bases not matched to a gene: 1. This CDR3 is 14 amino acids long. Germline assignment: CDR1 MRHNA and CDR2 SNTAGT. The CDR3: CASSEAGGTDTQYF. DNA for the CDR3: TGTGCCAGCAGTGAGGCGGGAGGCACAGATACGCAGTATTTT.

This chain links TRBV6-1 with TRBJ2-5; 11 nucleotides line up with TRBD2. Trimming at V came to 0 bases and at J to 4 bases, leaving 7 bases not matched to a gene. The germline CDR1 and CDR2 sequences are MNHNS and SASEGT. The CDR3 consists of 17 residues. The CDR3 spells CASSEAVLAGGPETQYF. The CDR3 bases are TGTGCCAGCAGTGAAGCGGTTTTAGCGGGGGGGCCAGAGACCCAGTACTTC.

A few counts support this clone. This chain's CDR3 is CASSQISGIGEQYF. The DNA for the CDR3 is TGTGCCAGCAGCCAAATATCCGGTATCGGCGAGCAGTACTTC. The chain employs TRBV3-1 (or the pseudogene TRBV3-2) and TRBJ2-7; D gene unclear. Germline-derived CDR1 and CDR2 are LGHDT and YNNKEL (reference sequence). Trimming removed 2 bases from V and 6 bases from J, with 14 bases in between. The CDR3 loop spans 14 amino acids.

This rearrangement joins TRBV11-3 to TRBJ1-4; D call uncertain. Between the trimmed V and J ends, which lost 5 bases and 0 bases, there was a span of 7 bases. This CDR3 has 14 residues. CDR1 and CDR2 (germline): SGHNT, YENEEA. As DNA, the CDR3 is TGTGCCAGCAGCGCGACAACAACTAATGAAAAACTGTTTTTT. Translation: CASSATTTNEKLFF.

A single count supports this clone. The rearrangement uses TRBV18 and TRBJ1-1, with D unclear. The germline CDR1 and CDR2 sequences are KGHSH and LQKENI. The CDR3 consists of 14 residues. V lost 1 base and J 1 base, leaving 7 bases between the germline ends. The CDR3 coding sequence is TGTGCCAGCTCACCACACGCAGAGAACACTGAAGCTTTCTTT. Translation gives CASSPHAENTEAFF.

DNA for the CDR3: TGTGCCAGTAGTAGGCACACCATCTATGGCTACACCTTC. This encodes CASSRHTIYGYTF. The chain joins TRBV19 to TRBJ1-2; no reliable D call. Trimming shortened V by 4 bases and J by 4 bases, and 10 bases separated the two germline ends. CDR1 and CDR2 (germline): LNHDA, SQIVND (reference sequence). The CDR3 sequence is 13 residues long.

This chain connects TRBV7-2 to TRBJ2-2; 14 bases are a match to TRBD2. CDR1 and CDR2 from the germline V gene are SGHTA and FQGNSA. CDR3 length equals 16 residues. The V and J ends lost 3 bases and 8 bases, in that order; junction bases with no gene match: 5. As DNA, the CDR3 is TGTGCCAGCAGCTTTCGACTAGCGGGAGGGCCTGGGGAGCTGTTTTTT. It encodes CASSFRLAGGPGELFF.

The chain links TRBV7-2 to TRBJ1-5; D uncertain. This CDR3 comprises 14 residues. Germline V gene data show CDR1 as SGHTA and CDR2 as FQGNSA. The V end lost 1 base, the J end lost 9 bases, and 13 bases lay between the germline ends. The CDR3: CASSLGQRSGPQHF. The CDR3 nucleotides are TGTGCCAGCAGCTTAGGGCAGCGCTCTGGGCCCCAGCATTTT. The full variable domain, completed using reference TRBV7-2 and TRBJ1-5, is GAGVSQSPSNKVTEKGKDVELRCDPISGHTALYWYRQSLGQGLEFLIYFQGNSAPDKSGLPSDRFSAERTGGSVSTLTIQRTQQEDSAVYLCASSLGQRSGPQHFGDGTRLSIL.

The chain combines TRBV7-8 with TRBJ2-1; D gene uncertain. This CDR3 is 14 amino acids long. The germline gives CDR1 SGHVS, CDR2 FQNEAQ. The V and J ends lost 2 bases and 3 bases respectively, with 8 bases between them. The CDR3: CASSLLPVYNEQFF. The CDR3 coding sequence is TGTGCCAGCAGCTTATTACCAGTCTACAATGAGCAGTTCTTC.